The sequence of this TCR beta chain was determined in a study of Tregs in tolerant kidney transplant recipients (dated by TCRdb to between 2018 and 2021). Broadly, across the study: The transplants used related donors with nonmyeloablative bone marrow transplantation, and mixed chimerism in the human trials was transient. The study applied TCRbeta sequencing to find donor-specific regulatory T cells before combined kidney and bone marrow transplantation and then followed those same cells after transplant. Findings and caveats that apply to the study as a whole: For some patients the PCR primers changed over time, which made it impossible to compare the samples from those patients at the nucleotide level. Donor-specific Treg expansion exceeded global Treg expansion in tolerant patients, suggesting antigen-driven rather than nonspecific expansion. Biological reproducibility was not directly addressed, though technical replication error appeared minimal. The study was constrained by small patient numbers, and validation of the findings is required in larger populations and under other immunosuppression protocols. Expanding Tregs with activated donor B cells appeared to identify the most biologically relevant and donor-specific TCRbeta repertoire.

In the case of this clone: There is no known antigen for this receptor. Coverage ceases 3 residues before the CDR3 finishes, and the germline J gene fills in the end.

For TCRbeta CDR3 sequencing, genomic DNA from the sorted cells was extracted using the QIAGEN DNeasy Blood and Tissue Kit. High-throughput TCRbeta CDR3 sequencing, including PCR amplification with bias correction and internal controls, was performed commercially through immunoSEQ. In the source study's methods: Unique productive TCRbeta sequences were defined by CDR3 nucleotide sequence when primers matched and otherwise by CDR3 amino acid sequence together with Vbeta and Jbeta genes. Sorting error was corrected by removing sequences shared between sorted populations at a frequency ratio of 2:1 or less, and the remaining shared sequences were assigned to the higher population. A sequence was defined as donor-reactive if the sequence was expanded at least 5-fold in CFSE-low cells compared with unstimulated cells and had a frequency of at least 0.01% in CFSE-low cells. Jensen-Shannon divergence, calculated on the top 100 TCRbeta sequences ranked by frequency, was used to quantify repertoire divergence. When a sample had multiple sequencing runs, each run was corrected for sorting error separately and the runs were then pooled. TCRdb holds this immuneACCESS table with in-frame rearrangements only. Some clones are missing; in checked studies, unresolved V genes explain under half, and the rest has no known cause. V and J calls and clone size follow that table, whereas D and trimming were derived from the DNA. The sample's own table lists tens of thousands of clones. The ten largest clones capture under 9% of the sample.

The sample's time point label, decoded: blood sample drawn before combined kidney and bone marrow transplant. Thawed PBMCs were FACS-sorted into unstimulated Tregs (CD4+CD25+CD127-), CD4+ non-Tregs (CD4+CD25-), CD4 cells and CD8 cells. 4 combined kidney and bone marrow transplant recipients from the ITN036ST trial were included as patients, and samples were available only from these trial subjects. Healthy control blood was processed to PBMCs by Ficoll density gradient and cryopreserved, and patient PBMCs were collected before and after transplant. Germline trimming: 4 bases from V, 9 bases from J; junction bases outside gene matches: 3. From the cysteine up to the phenylalanine, the CDR3 has a length of 14 residues. Sequencing covers 33 bases of the CDR3, shown here with the frame starting at base 1. CDR1 is given as MNHNS and CDR2 as SASEGT, both from the germline V gene.

The sample was CD8+ T cells from blood, taken before the transplant. The rearranged segments are TRBV6-1 and TRBJ2-1, and TRBD2 matches 13 of the central bases. The origin of this receptor is a human donor who received a combined kidney and bone marrow transplant. Partial CDR3 DNA: TGTGCCAGCAGTGGACTAGCGGGAGGTATTGAG. This translates into CASSGLAGGIE. The whole CDR3 region reads CASSGLAGGIEQFF.